A selection of T cell receptor beta chains follows, all from one sample in a study of T cell responses to AZD1222 COVID-19 vaccine. Using immunoSEQ multiplex PCR, the repertoire was profiled, and TCRdb retains in-frame clones only, with some absent. The sample lists about 100,000 clones; approximately 89% were seen once. The starting material was peripheral blood, obtained on day 0 of MenACWY control vaccination. These receptors came from an adult in good health. The CDR3 runs from the conserved cysteine through the conserved F or W. D genes are given only for firm matches. Only some rows state a clone size, as once, few, many or a class for expanded clones.

V gene: TRBV4-3; clone size: .; J gene: TRBJ1-2; D gene: .; CDR3 protein: CASSQARGGNYGYTF; CDR3 DNA: TGCGCCAGCAGCCAAGCCCGGGGGGGTAACTATGGCTACACCTTC
V gene: TRBV5-4; clone size: .; J gene: TRBJ2-6; D gene: TRBD2; CDR3 protein: CASSSGGASGANVLTF; CDR3 DNA: TGTGCCAGCAGCTCGGGGGGGGCCTCTGGGGCCAACGTCCTGACTTTC
V gene: TRBV2; clone size: .; J gene: TRBJ1-6; D gene: .; CDR3 protein: CASSYRFLPYNSPLHF; CDR3 DNA: TGTGCCAGCAGTTACAGGTTTTTGCCCTATAATTCACCCCTCCACTTT
V gene: TRBV28; clone size: medium-sized; J gene: TRBJ1-2; D gene: TRBD1; CDR3 protein: CASRAGDRGGTNYGYTF; CDR3 DNA: TGTGCCAGCCGTGCCGGGGACAGGGGAGGGACTAACTATGGCTACACCTTC
V gene: TRBV5-1; clone size: .; J gene: TRBJ1-1; D gene: TRBD1; CDR3 protein: CASSLRTGPTEAFF; CDR3 DNA: TGCGCCAGCAGCCTCCGGACAGGGCCCACTGAAGCTTTCTTT
V gene: TRBV10-3; clone size: .; J gene: TRBJ1-2; D gene: .; CDR3 protein: CAISETGSYGYTF; CDR3 DNA: TGTGCCATCAGTGAGACAGGGAGCTATGGCTACACCTTC
V gene: TRBV7-2; clone size: .; J gene: TRBJ1-1; D gene: TRBD1; CDR3 protein: CASSYQGARAFF; CDR3 DNA: TGTGCCAGCAGTTATCAGGGGGCGCGTGCTTTCTTT
V gene: TRBV30; clone size: .; J gene: TRBJ1-4; D gene: .; CDR3 protein: CAWSGIPGEKLFF; CDR3 DNA: TGTGCCTGGAGTGGGATTCCGGGGGAAAAACTGTTTTTT
V gene: TRBV3-1/TRBV3-2; clone size: .; J gene: TRBJ2-7; D gene: .; CDR3 protein: CASSQGAGWYF; CDR3 DNA: TGTGCCAGCAGCCAAGGGGCAGGGTGGTACTTC
V gene: TRBV5-5; clone size: .; J gene: TRBJ2-2; D gene: TRBD1; CDR3 protein: CASSIRTGGLNTGELFF; CDR3 DNA: TGTGCCAGCAGCATCCGGACAGGGGGCTTGAACACCGGGGAGCTGTTTTTT
V gene: TRBV4-1; clone size: .; J gene: TRBJ1-6; D gene: .; CDR3 protein: CASSQAMGNSPLHF; CDR3 DNA: TGCGCCAGCAGCCAAGCTATGGGAAATTCACCCCTCCACTTT
V gene: TRBV5-1; clone size: .; J gene: TRBJ2-7; D gene: .; CDR3 protein: CASSLGGYEQYF; CDR3 DNA: TGCGCCAGCAGCTTGGGTGGCTACGAGCAGTACTTC
V gene: TRBV19; clone size: once; J gene: TRBJ1-5; D gene: .; CDR3 protein: CASSAGPAGNQPQHF; CDR3 DNA: TGTGCCAGTAGTGCCGGCCCGGCGGGCAATCAGCCCCAGCATTTT
V gene: TRBV7-9; clone size: .; J gene: TRBJ2-5; D gene: .; CDR3 protein: CAISPGGAETQYF; CDR3 DNA: TGTGCCATTTCCCCGGGGGGCGCCGAGACCCAGTACTTC
V gene: TRBV28; clone size: once; J gene: TRBJ1-2; D gene: TRBD1; CDR3 protein: CASDELRGRIGYTF; CDR3 DNA: TGTGCCAGCGATGAGTTAAGGGGGCGCATTGGCTACACCTTC
V gene: TRBV24-1; clone size: .; J gene: TRBJ2-7; D gene: .; CDR3 protein: CATSGPSRISYEQYF; CDR3 DNA: TGTGCCACCAGTGGCCCGTCCAGGATCTCCTACGAGCAGTACTTC
V gene: TRBV2; clone size: .; J gene: TRBJ2-7; D gene: TRBD1; CDR3 protein: CATTRQGESYEQYF; CDR3 DNA: TGTGCCACAACGAGACAGGGGGAATCCTACGAGCAGTACTTC
V gene: TRBV2; clone size: once; J gene: TRBJ2-2; D gene: .; CDR3 protein: CASSPRVLGAGELFF; CDR3 DNA: TGTGCCAGCAGCCCCCGTGTATTGGGGGCCGGGGAGCTGTTTTTT
V gene: TRBV6-5; clone size: .; J gene: TRBJ1-3; D gene: .; CDR3 protein: CASSYTSAAGNTIYF; CDR3 DNA: TGTGCCAGCAGTTACACTTCGGCGGCTGGAAACACCATATATTTT
V gene: TRBV12-3/TRBV12-4; clone size: few; J gene: TRBJ1-1; D gene: .; CDR3 protein: CASSLIREGLAFF; CDR3 DNA: TGTGCCAGCAGTTTAATCAGGGAGGGTTTAGCTTTCTTT
V gene: TRBV19; clone size: .; J gene: TRBJ2-2; D gene: TRBD2; CDR3 protein: CASRKAGEVTGELFF; CDR3 DNA: TGTGCCAGCAGGAAAGCGGGAGAGGTGACCGGGGAGCTGTTTTTT
V gene: TRBV2; clone size: .; J gene: TRBJ1-2; D gene: TRBD1; CDR3 protein: CASRATGGVYGYTF; CDR3 DNA: TGTGCCAGCAGAGCTACAGGGGGCGTCTATGGCTACACCTTC